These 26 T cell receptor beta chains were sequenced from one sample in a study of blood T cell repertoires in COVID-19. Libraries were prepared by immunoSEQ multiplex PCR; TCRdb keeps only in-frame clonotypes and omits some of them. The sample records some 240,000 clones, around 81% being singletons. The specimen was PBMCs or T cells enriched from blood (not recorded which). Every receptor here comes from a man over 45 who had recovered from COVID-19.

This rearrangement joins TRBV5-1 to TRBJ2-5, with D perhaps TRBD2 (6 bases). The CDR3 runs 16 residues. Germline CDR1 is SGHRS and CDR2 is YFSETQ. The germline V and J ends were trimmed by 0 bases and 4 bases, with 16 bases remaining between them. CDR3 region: CASSLANQVGGETQYF. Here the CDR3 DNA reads TGCGCCAGCAGCTTGGCCAACCAGGTGGGGGGAGAGACCCAGTACTTC. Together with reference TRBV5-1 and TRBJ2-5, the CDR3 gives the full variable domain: KAGVTQTPRYLIKTRGQQVTLSCSPISGHRSVSWYQQTPGQGLQFLFEYFSETQRNKGNFPGRFSGRQFSNSRSEMNVSTLELGDSALYLCASSLANQVGGETQYFGPGTRLLVL.

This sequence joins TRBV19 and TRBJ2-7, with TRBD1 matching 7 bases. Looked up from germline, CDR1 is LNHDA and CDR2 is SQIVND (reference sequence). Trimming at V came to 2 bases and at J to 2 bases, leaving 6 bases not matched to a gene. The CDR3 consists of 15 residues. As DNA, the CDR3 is TGTGCCAGTAGTATACAGTACAGGGGCACCTACGAGCAGTACTTC. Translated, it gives CASSIQYRGTYEQYF. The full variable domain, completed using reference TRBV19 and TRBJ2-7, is DGGITQSPKYLFRKEGQNVTLSCEQNLNHDAMYWYRQDPGQGLRLIYYSQIVNDFQKGDIAEGYSVSREKKESFPLTVTSAQKNPTAFYLCASSIQYRGTYEQYFGPGTRLTVT.

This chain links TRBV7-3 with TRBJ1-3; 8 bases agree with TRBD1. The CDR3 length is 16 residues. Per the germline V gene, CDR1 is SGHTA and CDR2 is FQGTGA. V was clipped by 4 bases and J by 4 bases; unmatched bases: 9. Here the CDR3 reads CASSSSGGYSGNTIYF. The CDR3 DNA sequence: TGTGCCAGCAGCTCTTCAGGGGGCTATTCGGGAAACACCATATATTTT.

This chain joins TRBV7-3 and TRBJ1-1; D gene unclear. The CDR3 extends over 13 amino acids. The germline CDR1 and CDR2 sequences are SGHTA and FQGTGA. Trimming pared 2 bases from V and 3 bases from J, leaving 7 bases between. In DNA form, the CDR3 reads TGTGCCAGCAGCTTAGTACGGGACACTGAAGCTTTCTTT. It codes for CASSLVRDTEAFF. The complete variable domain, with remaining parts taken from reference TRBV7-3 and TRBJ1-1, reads GAGVSQTPSNKVTEKGKYVELRCDPISGHTALYWYRQSLGQGPEFLIYFQGTGAADDSGLPNDRFFAVRPEGSVSTLKIQRTERGDSAVYLCASSLVRDTEAFFGQGTRLTVV.

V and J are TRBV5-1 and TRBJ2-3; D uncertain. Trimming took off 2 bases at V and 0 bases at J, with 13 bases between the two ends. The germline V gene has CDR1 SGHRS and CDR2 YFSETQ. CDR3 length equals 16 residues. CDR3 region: CASSLEALTSTDTQYF. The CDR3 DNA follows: TGCGCCAGCAGCTTAGAGGCCCTAACTAGCACAGATACGCAGTATTTT.

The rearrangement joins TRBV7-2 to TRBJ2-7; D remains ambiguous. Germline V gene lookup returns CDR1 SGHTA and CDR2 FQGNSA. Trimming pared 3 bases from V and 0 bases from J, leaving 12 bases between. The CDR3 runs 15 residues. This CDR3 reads CASSFPIRSSYEQYF. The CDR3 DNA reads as TGTGCCAGCAGCTTTCCTATTAGGAGCTCCTACGAGCAGTACTTC.

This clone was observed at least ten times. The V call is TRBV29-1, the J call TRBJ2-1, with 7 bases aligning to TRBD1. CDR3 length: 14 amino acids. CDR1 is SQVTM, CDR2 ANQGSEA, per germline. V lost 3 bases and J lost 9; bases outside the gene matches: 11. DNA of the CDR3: TGCAGCGTTGATAAGACAGGGTGGGGGACTGAGCAGTTCTTC. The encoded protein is CSVDKTGWGTEQFF.

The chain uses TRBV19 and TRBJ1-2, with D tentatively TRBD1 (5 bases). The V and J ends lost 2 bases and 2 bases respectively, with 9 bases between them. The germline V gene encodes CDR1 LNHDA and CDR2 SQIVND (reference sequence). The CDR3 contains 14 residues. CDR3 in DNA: TGTGCCAGTAGTATACCGACAGAAAACTATGGCTACACCTTC. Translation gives CASSIPTENYGYTF.

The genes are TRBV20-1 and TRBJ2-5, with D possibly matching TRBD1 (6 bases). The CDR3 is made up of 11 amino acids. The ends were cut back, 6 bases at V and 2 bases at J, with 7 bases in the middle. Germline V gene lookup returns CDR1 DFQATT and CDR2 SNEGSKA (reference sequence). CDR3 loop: CSAGTQETQYF. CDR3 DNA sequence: TGCAGTGCGGGGACACAAGAGACCCAGTACTTC.

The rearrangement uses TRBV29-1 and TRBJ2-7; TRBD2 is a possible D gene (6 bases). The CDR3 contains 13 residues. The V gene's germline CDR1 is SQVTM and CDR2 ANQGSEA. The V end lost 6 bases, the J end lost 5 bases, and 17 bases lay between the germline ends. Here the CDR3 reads CSVNAGYYDEQYF. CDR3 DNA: TGCAGCGTAAACGCGGGGTACTACGACGAGCAGTACTTC.

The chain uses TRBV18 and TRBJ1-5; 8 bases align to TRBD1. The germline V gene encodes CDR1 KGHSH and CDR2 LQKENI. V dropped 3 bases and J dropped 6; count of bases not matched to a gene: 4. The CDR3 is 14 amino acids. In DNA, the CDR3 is TGTGCCAGCTCACCCTCAGGGGGCCCTCAGCCCCAGCATTTT. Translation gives CASSPSGGPQPQHF.

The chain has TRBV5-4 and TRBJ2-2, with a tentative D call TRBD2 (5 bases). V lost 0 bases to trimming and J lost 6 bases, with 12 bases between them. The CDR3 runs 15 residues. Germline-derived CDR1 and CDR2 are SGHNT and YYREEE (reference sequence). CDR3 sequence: CASSLGLEGAGELFF. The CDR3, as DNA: TGTGCCAGCAGCTTGGGTCTCGAGGGAGCCGGGGAGCTGTTTTTT.

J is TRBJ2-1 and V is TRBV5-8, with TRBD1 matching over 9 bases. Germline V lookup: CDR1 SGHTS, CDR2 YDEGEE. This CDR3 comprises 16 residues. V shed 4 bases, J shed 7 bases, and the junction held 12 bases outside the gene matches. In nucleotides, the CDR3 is TGTGCCAGCAGCAATGGCTTCGGGACAGGGCTTAATGAGCAGTTCTTC. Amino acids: CASSNGFGTGLNEQFF.

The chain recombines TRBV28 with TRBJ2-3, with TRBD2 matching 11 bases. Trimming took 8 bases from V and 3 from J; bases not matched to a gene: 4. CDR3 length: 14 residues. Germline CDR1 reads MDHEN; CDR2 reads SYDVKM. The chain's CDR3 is CASLLAGGTDTQYF. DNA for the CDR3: TGTGCCAGCCTCCTAGCGGGAGGAACAGATACGCAGTATTTT.

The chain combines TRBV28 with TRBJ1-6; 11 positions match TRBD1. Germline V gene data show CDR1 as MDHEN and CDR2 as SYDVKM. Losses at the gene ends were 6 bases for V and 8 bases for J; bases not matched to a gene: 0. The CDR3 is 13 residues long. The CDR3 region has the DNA TGTGCCAGCAGGGGACAGGGGGATTCACCCCTCCACTTT. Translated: CASRGQGDSPLHF.

CDR3 coding DNA: TGTGCCAGCAGTGAAGACGGTTTGAACACTGAAGCTTTCTTT. It codes for CASSEDGLNTEAFF. The chain joins TRBV6-1 to TRBJ1-1; unclear D gene. The germline CDR1 and CDR2 sequences are MNHNS and SASEGT. This CDR3 contains 14 residues. The V and J ends lost 1 base and 0 bases respectively, with 6 bases between them.

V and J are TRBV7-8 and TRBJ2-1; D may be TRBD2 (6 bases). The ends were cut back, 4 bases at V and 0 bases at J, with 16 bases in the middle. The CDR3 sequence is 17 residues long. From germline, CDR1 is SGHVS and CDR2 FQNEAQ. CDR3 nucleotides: TGTGCCAGCAGCTCTAGACTAGATCGCCACTCCTACAATGAGCAGTTCTTC. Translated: CASSSRLDRHSYNEQFF. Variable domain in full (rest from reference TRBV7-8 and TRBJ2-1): GAGVSQSPRYKVAKRGQDVALRCDPISGHVSLFWYQQALGQGPEFLTYFQNEAQLDKSGLPSDRFFAERPEGSVSTLKIQRTQQEDSAVYLCASSSRLDRHSYNEQFFGPGTRLTVL.

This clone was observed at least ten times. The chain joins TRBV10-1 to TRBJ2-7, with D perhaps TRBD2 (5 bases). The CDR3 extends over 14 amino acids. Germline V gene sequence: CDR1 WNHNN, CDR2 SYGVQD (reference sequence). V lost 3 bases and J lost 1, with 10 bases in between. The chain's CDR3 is CASSDHRGSYEQYF. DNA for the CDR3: TGCGCCAGCAGTGATCACCGGGGTTCCTACGAGCAGTACTTC.

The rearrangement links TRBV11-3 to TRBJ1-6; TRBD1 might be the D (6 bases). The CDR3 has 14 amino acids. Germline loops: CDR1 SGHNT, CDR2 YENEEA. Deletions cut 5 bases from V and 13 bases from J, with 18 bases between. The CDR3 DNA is TGTGCCAGCAGCCAGGGACAAAATGGGCTGCCCCTCCACTTT. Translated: CASSQGQNGLPLHF.

This CDR3 reads CASSGTGTINQETQYF. The CDR3 DNA reads TGTGCCAGCAGCGGAACCGGGACAATCAACCAAGAGACCCAGTACTTC. The genes are TRBV7-2 and TRBJ2-5, with D perhaps TRBD1 (6 bases). Germline V gene sequence: CDR1 SGHTA, CDR2 FQGNSA. CDR3 length equals 16 residues. V was shortened by 5 bases and J by 0 bases, with 16 bases between the two germline ends.

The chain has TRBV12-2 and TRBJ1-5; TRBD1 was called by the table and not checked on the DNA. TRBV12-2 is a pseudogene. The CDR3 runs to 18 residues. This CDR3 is CASRSLQGDPSSNQPQHF. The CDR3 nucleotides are TGTGCAAGTCGTTCCCTTCAGGGTGATCCCTCTAGCAATCAGCCCCAGCATTTT.

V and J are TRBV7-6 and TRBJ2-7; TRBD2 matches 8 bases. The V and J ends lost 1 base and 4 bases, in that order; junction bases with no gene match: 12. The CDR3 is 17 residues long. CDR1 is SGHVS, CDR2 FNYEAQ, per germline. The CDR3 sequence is CASSLGLSLAGYYEQYF. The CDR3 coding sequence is TGTGCCAGCAGCTTAGGGCTGAGTCTAGCGGGTTATTACGAGCAGTACTTC. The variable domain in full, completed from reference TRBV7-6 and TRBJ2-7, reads GAGVSQSPRYKVTKRGQDVALRCDPISGHVSLYWYRQALGQGPEFLTYFNYEAQQDKSGLPNDRFSAERPEGSISTLTIQRTEQRDSAMYRCASSLGLSLAGYYEQYFGPGTRLTVT.

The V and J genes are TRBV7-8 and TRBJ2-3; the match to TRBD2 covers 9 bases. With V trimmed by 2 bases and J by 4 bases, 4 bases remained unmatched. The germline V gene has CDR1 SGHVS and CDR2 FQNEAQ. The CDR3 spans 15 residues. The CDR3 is CASSLPSGGPDTQYF. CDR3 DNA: TGTGCCAGCAGCTTACCCAGCGGGGGGCCAGATACGCAGTATTTT. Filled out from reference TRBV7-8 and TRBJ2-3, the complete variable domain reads GAGVSQSPRYKVAKRGQDVALRCDPISGHVSLFWYQQALGQGPEFLTYFQNEAQLDKSGLPSDRFFAERPEGSVSTLKIQRTQQEDSAVYLCASSLPSGGPDTQYFGPGTRLTVL.

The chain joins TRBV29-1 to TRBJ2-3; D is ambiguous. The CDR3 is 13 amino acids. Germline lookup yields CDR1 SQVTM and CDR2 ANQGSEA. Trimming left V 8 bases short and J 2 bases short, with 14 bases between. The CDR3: CSLLPNPTDTQYF. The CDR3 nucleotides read TGCAGCCTCCTACCGAACCCCACAGATACGCAGTATTTT.

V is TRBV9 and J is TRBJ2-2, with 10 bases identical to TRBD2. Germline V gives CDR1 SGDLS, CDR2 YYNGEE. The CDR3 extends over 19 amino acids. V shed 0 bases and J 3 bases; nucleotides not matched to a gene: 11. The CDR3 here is CASSVEKREGQGHTGELFF. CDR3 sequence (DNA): TGTGCCAGCAGCGTAGAGAAGCGGGAGGGCCAGGGGCACACCGGGGAGCTGTTTTTT.

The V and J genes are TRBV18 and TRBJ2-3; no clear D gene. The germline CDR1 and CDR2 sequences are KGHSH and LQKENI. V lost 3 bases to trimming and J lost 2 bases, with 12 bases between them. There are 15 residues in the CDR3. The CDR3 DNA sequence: TGTGCCAGCTCACCTATCCCCTGGGCCACAGATACGCAGTATTTT. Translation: CASSPIPWATDTQYF.